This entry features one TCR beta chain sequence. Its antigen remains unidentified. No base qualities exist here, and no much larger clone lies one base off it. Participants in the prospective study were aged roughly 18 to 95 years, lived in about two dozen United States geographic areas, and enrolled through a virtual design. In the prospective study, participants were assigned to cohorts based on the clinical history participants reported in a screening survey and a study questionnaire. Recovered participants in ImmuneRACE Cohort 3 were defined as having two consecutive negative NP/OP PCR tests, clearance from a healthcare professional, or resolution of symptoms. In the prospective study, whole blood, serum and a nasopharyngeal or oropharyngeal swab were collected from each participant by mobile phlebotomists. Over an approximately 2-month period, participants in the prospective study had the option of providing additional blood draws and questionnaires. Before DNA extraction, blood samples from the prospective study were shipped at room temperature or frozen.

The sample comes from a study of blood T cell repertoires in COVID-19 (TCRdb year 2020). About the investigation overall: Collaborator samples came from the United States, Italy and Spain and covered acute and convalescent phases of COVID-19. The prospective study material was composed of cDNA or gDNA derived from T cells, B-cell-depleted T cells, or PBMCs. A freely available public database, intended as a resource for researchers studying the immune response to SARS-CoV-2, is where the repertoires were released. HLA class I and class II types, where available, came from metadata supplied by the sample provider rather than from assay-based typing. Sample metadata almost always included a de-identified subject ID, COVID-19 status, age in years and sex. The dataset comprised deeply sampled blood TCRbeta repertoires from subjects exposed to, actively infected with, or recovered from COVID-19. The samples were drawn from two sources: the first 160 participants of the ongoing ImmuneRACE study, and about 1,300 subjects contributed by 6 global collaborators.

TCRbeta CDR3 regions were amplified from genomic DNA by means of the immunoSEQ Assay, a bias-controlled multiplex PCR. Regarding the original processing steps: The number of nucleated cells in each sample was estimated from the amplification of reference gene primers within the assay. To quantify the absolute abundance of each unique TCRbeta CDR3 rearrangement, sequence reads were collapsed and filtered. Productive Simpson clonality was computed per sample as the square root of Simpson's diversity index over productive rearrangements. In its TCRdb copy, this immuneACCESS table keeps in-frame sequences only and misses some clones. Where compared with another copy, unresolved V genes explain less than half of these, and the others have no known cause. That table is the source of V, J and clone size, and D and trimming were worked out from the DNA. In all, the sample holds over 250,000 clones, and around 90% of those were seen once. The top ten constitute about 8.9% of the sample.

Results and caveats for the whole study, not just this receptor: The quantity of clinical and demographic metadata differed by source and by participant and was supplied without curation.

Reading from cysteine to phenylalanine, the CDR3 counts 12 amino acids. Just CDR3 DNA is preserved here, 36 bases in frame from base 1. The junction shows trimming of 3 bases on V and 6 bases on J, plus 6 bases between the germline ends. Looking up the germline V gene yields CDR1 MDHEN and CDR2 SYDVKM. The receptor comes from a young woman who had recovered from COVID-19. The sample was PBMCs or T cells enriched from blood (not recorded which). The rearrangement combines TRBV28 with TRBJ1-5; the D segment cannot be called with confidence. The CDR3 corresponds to CASSFRPQPQHF. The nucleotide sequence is TGTGCCAGCAGTTTCCGTCCTCAGCCCCAGCATTTT.